The entry below gives a single T cell receptor (beta chain) sequence along with its context. Its cognate antigen is unknown. A J-beta primer mix and a sample-barcoded 5' primer were used in a second PCR of roughly 6 to 12 cycles. In TCRdb, the 5' RACE reads were re-called with MiXCR into one record per CDR3 protein. This sample has around 520,000 distinct CDR3 sequences, with about 26% found just once. The data were obtained in a study of blood T cells in healthy people across ages. Findings of the study overall: The study lacked donor CMV status, which possibly confounded expanded clonotype changes.

The CDR3 has 12 amino acids. From germline, CDR1 is GTSNPN and CDR2 SVGIG (reference sequence). Losses at the gene ends were 5 bases for V and 6 bases for J; bases not matched to a gene: 6. These data were also reused for a study on T cells of mothers and their children.

The sequence derives from a boy under 10 years old in good health. Sequencing used blood. J is TRBJ1-2 and V is TRBV30, with 7 bases matching TRBD1. This CDR3 reads CAWDLQGNGYTF. The CDR3 nucleotides are TGTGCCTGGGACCTACAGGGGAATGGCTACACCTTC.